Following are 29 T cell receptor beta chains from one sample sequenced in a study of blood T cell repertoires in COVID-19. Assay: immunoSEQ multiplex PCR; the TCRdb copy retains only in-frame clones and omits some. The repertoire consists of about 190,000 clones, with 82% occurring once and the leading ten covering roughly 8%. Sequences were obtained from peripheral blood. The receptors were gathered from a woman aged 60-70 years with COVID-19, enrolled during active disease.

The rearrangement links TRBV7-9 to TRBJ2-1; perhaps TRBD1 as D (6 bases). CDR3 size: 13 residues. The V gene lost 5 bases and the J gene lost 4 bases, with 9 bases spanning the gap. Germline V gene lookup returns CDR1 SEHNR and CDR2 FQNEAQ (reference sequence). The CDR3 sequence is CASSLGQYNEQFF. Written as DNA, the CDR3 is TGTGCCAGCAGCCTCGGACAGTACAATGAGCAGTTCTTC.

This clone was seen a single time. This rearrangement joins TRBV14 to TRBJ1-6; tentative D call: TRBD1 (5 bases). The V end lost 2 bases, the J end lost 0 bases, and 14 bases lay between the germline ends. The germline V gene has CDR1 SGHDN and CDR2 FVKESK. The CDR3 loop spans 18 amino acids. Here the CDR3 DNA reads TGTGCCAGCAGCCAAAGGGTCGGGGGGAGCTCCTATAATTCACCCCTCCACTTT. Its translation: CASSQRVGGSSYNSPLHF.

The chain uses TRBV19 and TRBJ1-1, with D maybe TRBD1 (5 bases). Germline CDR1 and CDR2: LNHDA and SQIVND (reference sequence). CDR3 size: 15 residues. Trimming cost V 5 bases and J 4 bases, with 17 bases left between them. CDR3 amino acids: CASSWGRDWGTEAFF. The CDR3 bases are TGTGCCAGTAGTTGGGGCAGGGATTGGGGCACTGAAGCTTTCTTT.

This chain joins TRBV19 and TRBJ2-1, with 7 bases that match TRBD1. V trimming: 3 bases; J trimming: 15 bases; junction bases outside the gene matches: 11. CDR1 LNHDA and CDR2 SQIVND come from the germline V gene (reference sequence). CDR3 length: 13 amino acids. CDR3 coding DNA: TGTGCCAGTAGTATGGCTAAGGGGGCTTCTCTGTTCTTC. Amino acids: CASSMAKGASLFF.

This clone was seen just once. This chain links TRBV4-1 with TRBJ2-5; tentatively, D is TRBD1 (6 bases). Trimming left V 3 bases short and J 5 bases short, with 16 bases between. The CDR3 is 15 amino acids. Germline CDR1 MGHRA, CDR2 YSYEKL. The CDR3 nucleotides are TGCGCCAGCAGCCAGGAAACAGGGTGGAGGGAGACCCAGTACTTC. Its translation: CASSQETGWRETQYF.

This clone was observed a single time. This chain links TRBV2 with TRBJ2-4, with 8 bases lining up with TRBD2. This CDR3 contains 17 residues. V was clipped by 5 bases and J by 0 bases; unmatched bases: 9. Germline loops: CDR1 SNHLY, CDR2 FYNNEI. The CDR3 sequence: CASSPRGGGRAKNIQYF. The CDR3 bases are TGTGCCAGCAGTCCACGGGGGGGAGGGCGAGCCAAAAACATTCAGTACTTC.

This clone was seen a single time. The same CDR3 can be traced to other DNA sequences in this sample. The chain has TRBV4-3 and TRBJ1-1; tentatively, D is TRBD1 (5 bases). Deletions cut 1 base from V and 1 base from J, with 10 bases between. Germline CDR1 and CDR2: LGHNA and YSLEER. The CDR3 extends over 15 amino acids. The CDR3 region has the DNA TGCGCCAGCAGCCAAGTCCCGGGGGGGAACACTGAAGCTTTCTTT. It specifies CASSQVPGGNTEAFF.

The chain uses TRBV4-3 and TRBJ2-5; D remains unclear. The V end was cut by 0 bases, the J end by 5 bases, with 10 bases between. The CDR3 length is 14 residues. Per the germline V gene, CDR1 is LGHNA and CDR2 is YSLEER. Here the CDR3 reads CASSQDRGRETQYF. The CDR3 nucleotides read TGCGCCAGCAGCCAAGATCGAGGAAGGGAGACCCAGTACTTC.

The chain links TRBV7-8 to TRBJ1-1, with D possibly being TRBD1 (6 bases). V shed 4 bases and J shed 4 bases, with 10 bases lying between them. Germline lookup yields CDR1 SGHVS and CDR2 FQNEAQ. This CDR3 has 13 residues. CDR3 DNA sequence: TGTGCCAGCAGCTGGCCGGACAGCACTGAAGCTTTCTTT. This gives the protein CASSWPDSTEAFF. Based on the CDR3 plus reference TRBV7-8 and TRBJ1-1, the full variable domain is GAGVSQSPRYKVAKRGQDVALRCDPISGHVSLFWYQQALGQGPEFLTYFQNEAQLDKSGLPSDRFFAERPEGSVSTLKIQRTQQEDSAVYLCASSWPDSTEAFFGQGTRLTVV.

J is TRBJ1-4 and V is TRBV6-1; no definite D call. The CDR3 spans 12 residues. Germline CDR1 is MNHNS and CDR2 is SASEGT. Trimming removed 3 bases from V and 8 bases from J, with 7 bases in between. This CDR3 reads CASSDRFEKLFF. Written as DNA, the CDR3 is TGTGCCAGCAGTGACAGGTTCGAAAAACTGTTTTTT.

The V call is TRBV6-5, the J call TRBJ1-2, with D hard to call. The CDR3 spans 14 residues. V lost 6 bases to trimming and J lost 1 base, with 12 bases between them. CDR1 is MNHEY and CDR2 is SVGAGI in the germline V gene. The CDR3 nucleotides read TGTGCCAGCAGGATCAGGTCCATTAACTATGGCTACACCTTC. The encoded protein is CASRIRSINYGYTF.

A few counts support this clone. This sequence joins TRBV30 and TRBJ2-2, with D perhaps matching TRBD2 (5 bases). The germline gives CDR1 GTSNPN, CDR2 SVGIG (reference sequence). CDR3 length: 14 amino acids. V was clipped by 0 bases and J by 8 bases, with 13 bases between them. CDR3 in DNA: TGTGCCTGGAGTGTTACTGGACTTGGAGGGGAGCTGTTTTTT. Translation gives CAWSVTGLGGELFF. The full variable domain, rest sourced from reference TRBV30 and TRBJ2-2, is SQTIHQWPATLVQPVGSPLSLECTVEGTSNPNLYWYRQAAGRGLQLLFYSVGIGQISSEVPQNLSASRPQDRQFILSSKKLLLSDSGFYLCAWSVTGLGGELFFGEGSRLTVL.

The rearrangement uses TRBV18 and TRBJ2-1, with D maybe TRBD1 (6 bases). CDR3 length equals 15 residues. Germline V CDR1 and CDR2: KGHSH, LQKENI. V lost 3 bases and J lost 5, with 14 bases in between. CDR3 protein: CASSPVAGANNEQFF. CDR3 DNA: TGTGCCAGCTCACCCGTGGCAGGGGCTAACAATGAGCAGTTCTTC.

V usage is TRBV7-8 and J usage is TRBJ1-5, with TRBD1 matching 9 bases. V gave up 3 bases and J gave up 4 bases; unmatched junction bases: 4. The CDR3 totals 15 residues. Germline V gene data show CDR1 as SGHVS and CDR2 as FQNEAQ. CDR3: CASSFRGTGNQPQHF. The CDR3 nucleotides are TGTGCCAGCAGCTTCCGGGGGACAGGGAATCAGCCCCAGCATTTT. Using reference TRBV7-8 and TRBJ1-5 for the parts outside the CDR3, the full variable domain is GAGVSQSPRYKVAKRGQDVALRCDPISGHVSLFWYQQALGQGPEFLTYFQNEAQLDKSGLPSDRFFAERPEGSVSTLKIQRTQQEDSAVYLCASSFRGTGNQPQHFGDGTRLSIL.

The chain couples TRBV5-6 to TRBJ1-4; D is ambiguous. Germline V gene sequence: CDR1 SGHDT, CDR2 YYEEEE. Trimming pared 1 base from V and 8 bases from J, leaving 9 bases between. This CDR3 is 13 amino acids long. The CDR3 DNA reads TGTGCCAGCAGCTTGTTATCGCGGGAAAAACTGTTTTTT. This codes for CASSLLSREKLFF.

The chain is built from TRBV3-1 (or the pseudogene TRBV3-2) and TRBJ2-2, with TRBD1 identical over 7 bases. In germline, CDR1 is LGHDT, CDR2 YNNKEL (reference sequence). Trimming at V came to 0 bases and at J to 6 bases, leaving 4 bases not matched to a gene. The CDR3 totals 15 residues. CDR3 loop: CASSQDLRGPGELFF. The CDR3 nucleotides are TGTGCCAGCAGCCAAGATCTGAGGGGGCCCGGGGAGCTGTTTTTT.

V and J are TRBV28 and TRBJ2-3; D is perhaps TRBD2 (6 bases). Trimming removed 0 bases at V and 4 bases at J, with 17 bases between. This CDR3 contains 17 residues. Germline lookup yields CDR1 MDHEN and CDR2 SYDVKM. CDR3: CASSLWLPAEGSDTQYF. DNA for the CDR3: TGTGCCAGCAGTTTATGGCTTCCAGCGGAGGGCTCAGATACGCAGTATTTT.

The table lists this clone with a few counts. The chain is built from TRBV5-4 and TRBJ2-3, with 9 positions matching TRBD1. CDR3 length: 17 amino acids. Per the germline V gene, CDR1 is SGHNT and CDR2 is YYREEE (reference sequence). Trimming took 0 bases from V and 0 from J; bases not matched to a gene: 5. CDR3 region: CASSLAGTGISTDTQYF. CDR3 bases: TGTGCCAGCAGCTTGGCTGGGACAGGGATTAGCACAGATACGCAGTATTTT.

The rearrangement links TRBV7-2 to TRBJ1-1, with 8 bases lining up with TRBD1. V shed 5 bases and J 3 bases; nucleotides not matched to a gene: 2. From germline, CDR1 is SGHTA and CDR2 FQGNSA. This CDR3 is built from 13 residues. Written as DNA, the CDR3 is TGTGCCAGCAGCACACAGGGGGACACTGAAGCTTTCTTT. It encodes CASSTQGDTEAFF.

In this sample, this clone turned up a few times. The rearrangement joins TRBV18 to TRBJ1-3, with D maybe TRBD1 (5 bases). The CDR3 runs to 16 residues. Germline V gives CDR1 KGHSH, CDR2 LQKENI. V lost 2 bases and J lost 0, with 11 bases in between. The CDR3 sequence: CASSPMSGGSGNTIYF. DNA of the CDR3: TGTGCCAGCTCACCAATGAGCGGGGGCTCTGGAAACACCATATATTTT.

V and J are TRBV15 and TRBJ1-1; weak D call: TRBD1 (6 bases). Trimming took off 0 bases at V and 0 bases at J, with 11 bases between the two ends. CDR1 and CDR2 from the germline V gene are LNHNV and YYDKDF (reference sequence). The CDR3 has 16 residues. Written as DNA, the CDR3 is TGTGCCACCAGCAGAGAAAAGGGGGGGTTGAACACTGAAGCTTTCTTT. Its translation is CATSREKGGLNTEAFF.

This chain connects TRBV28 to TRBJ2-2; possible D gene TRBD1, 6 bases. Trimming shortened V by 4 bases and J by 3 bases, and 9 bases separated the two germline ends. This CDR3 has 14 residues. The germline V gene encodes CDR1 MDHEN and CDR2 SYDVKM. CDR3 protein: CASSSGVYTGELFF. The CDR3 region has the DNA TGTGCCAGCAGTTCAGGGGTGTACACCGGGGAGCTGTTTTTT.

The rearrangement uses TRBV7-8 and TRBJ2-5; 7 bases fit TRBD2. Per germline, CDR1 SGHVS and CDR2 FQNEAQ. With V trimmed by 4 bases and J by 5 bases, 7 bases remained unmatched. The CDR3 runs 14 residues. The CDR3 spells CASSSAGVGETQYF. DNA for the CDR3: TGTGCCAGCAGCTCTGCGGGAGTCGGGGAGACCCAGTACTTC.

The V and J genes are TRBV3-1 (or the pseudogene TRBV3-2) and TRBJ2-1, with 11 bases that match TRBD2. The ends lost 1 base at V and 3 bases at J; junction bases unmatched: 5. This CDR3 has 17 residues. CDR1 LGHDT and CDR2 YNNKEL come from the germline V gene (reference sequence). The CDR3 region is CASSQARLAGLYNEQFF. Written as DNA, the CDR3 is TGTGCCAGCAGCCAAGCTAGACTAGCGGGACTCTACAATGAGCAGTTCTTC.

The rearrangement links TRBV5-1 to TRBJ2-5; TRBD2 aligns across 9 bases. Per the germline V gene, CDR1 is SGHRS and CDR2 is YFSETQ. Trimming at V came to 3 bases and at J to 2 bases, leaving 2 bases not matched to a gene. There are 14 residues in the CDR3. The CDR3 bases are TGCGCCAGCAGCTGGAGCGGGGGGCAAGAGACCCAGTACTTC. It translates to CASSWSGGQETQYF.

J is TRBJ1-2 and V is TRBV29-1, with 9 bases that match TRBD1. Germline V lookup: CDR1 SQVTM, CDR2 ANQGSEA. CDR3 size: 15 residues. The trim removed 3 bases at V and 1 base at J, leaving 6 bases unmatched. In nucleotides, the CDR3 is TGCAGCGTTGATCCGACAGGGGGAGATAACTATGGCTACACCTTC. It specifies CSVDPTGGDNYGYTF. The full variable domain, completed using reference TRBV29-1 and TRBJ1-2, is SAVISQKPSRDICQRGTSLTIQCQVDSQVTMMFWYRQQPGQSLTLIATANQGSEATYESGFVIDKFPISRPNLTFSTLTVSNMSPEDSSIYLCSVDPTGGDNYGYTFGSGTRLTVV.

The genes are TRBV5-6 and TRBJ2-1; 7 positions agree with TRBD1. Germline CDR1 reads SGHDT; CDR2 reads YYEEEE. This CDR3 is 17 amino acids long. Unmatched junction bases numbered 10, after V lost 3 bases and J lost 1 base. The CDR3 region is CASSSTGSRISYNEQFF. CDR3 coding DNA: TGTGCCAGCAGCTCGACAGGGTCGAGAATATCCTACAATGAGCAGTTCTTC.

This clone was counted a single time. The rearrangement joins TRBV28 to TRBJ1-2, with D maybe TRBD1 (6 bases). CDR1 is MDHEN and CDR2 is SYDVKM in the germline V gene. This CDR3 is 12 amino acids long. V shed 1 base and J shed 12 bases, with 12 bases lying between them. The DNA of the CDR3 is TGTGCCAGCAGTTTATTAGGGGGTCCTCACACCTTC. Translating it yields CASSLLGGPHTF.

The chain employs TRBV18 and TRBJ2-1, with D hard to call. Germline V gene lookup returns CDR1 KGHSH and CDR2 LQKENI. The V gene lost 5 bases and the J gene lost 5 bases, with 4 bases spanning the gap. The CDR3 spans 11 residues. The CDR3, as DNA: TGTGCCAGCTCAACGGACAATGAGCAGTTCTTC. Encoded protein: CASSTDNEQFF.